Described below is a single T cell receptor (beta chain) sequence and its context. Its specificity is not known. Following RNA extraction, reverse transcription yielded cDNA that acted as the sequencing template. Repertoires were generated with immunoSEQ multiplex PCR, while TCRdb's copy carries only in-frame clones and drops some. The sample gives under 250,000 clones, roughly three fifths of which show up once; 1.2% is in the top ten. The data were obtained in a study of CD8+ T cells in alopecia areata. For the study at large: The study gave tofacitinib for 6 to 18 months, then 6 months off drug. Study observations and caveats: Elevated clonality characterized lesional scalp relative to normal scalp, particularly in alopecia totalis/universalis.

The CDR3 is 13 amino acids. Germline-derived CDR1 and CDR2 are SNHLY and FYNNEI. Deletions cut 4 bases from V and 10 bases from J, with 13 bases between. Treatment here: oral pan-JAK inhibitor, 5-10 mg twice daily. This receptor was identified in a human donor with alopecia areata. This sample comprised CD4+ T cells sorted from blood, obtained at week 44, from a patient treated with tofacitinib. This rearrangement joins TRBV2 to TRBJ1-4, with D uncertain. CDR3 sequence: CASSVDGKAKLFF. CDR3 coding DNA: TGTGCCAGCAGTGTAGACGGGAAGGCAAAACTGTTTTTT.